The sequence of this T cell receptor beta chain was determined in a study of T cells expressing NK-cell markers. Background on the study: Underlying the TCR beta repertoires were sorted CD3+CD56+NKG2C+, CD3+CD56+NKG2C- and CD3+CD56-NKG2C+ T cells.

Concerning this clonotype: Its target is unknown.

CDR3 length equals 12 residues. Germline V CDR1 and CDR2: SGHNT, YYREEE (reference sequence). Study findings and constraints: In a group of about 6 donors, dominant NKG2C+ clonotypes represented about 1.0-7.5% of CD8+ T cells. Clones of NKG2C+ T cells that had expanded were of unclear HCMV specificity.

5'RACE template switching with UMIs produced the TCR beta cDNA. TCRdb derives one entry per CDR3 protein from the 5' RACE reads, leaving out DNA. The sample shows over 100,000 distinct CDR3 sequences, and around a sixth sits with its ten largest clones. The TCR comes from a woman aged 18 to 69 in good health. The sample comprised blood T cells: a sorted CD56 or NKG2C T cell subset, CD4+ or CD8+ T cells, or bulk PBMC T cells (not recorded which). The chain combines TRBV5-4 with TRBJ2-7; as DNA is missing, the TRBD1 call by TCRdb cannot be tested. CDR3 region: CASSTGINEQYF.